The clone carrying this T cell receptor (beta chain) was recorded once. This entry belongs to a study of blood T cell repertoires in COVID-19. The method was immunoSEQ multiplex PCR; TCRdb's version includes in-frame clones alone and lacks a portion of them. The data contain 95,000 to 120,000 clones, 85% of them singletons. V was shortened by 0 bases and J by 15 bases, with 18 bases between the two germline ends. The CDR3 consists of 14 residues. What was sequenced was peripheral blood. The source is a human donor in a cohort sampled during active COVID-19. The V gene is TRBV23-1, the J gene TRBJ1-5; the D gene is possibly TRBD1 (6 bases). TRBV23-1 is an ORF, and what it does is uncertain. CDR3 residues: CASSQSGTPLVGHF. The CDR3 region has the DNA TGCGCCAGCAGTCAATCCGGGACACCCTTGGTTGGGCATTTT.